One and the same sample provided the 20 T cell receptor beta chains below, sequenced in a study of radiation and T cells in renal cell carcinoma. Profiled with immunoSEQ multiplex PCR; TCRdb holds only in-frame clones, not every one. The sample contains roughly 140,000 clones, about 91% of which appear only once. Time point defined: blood 2 weeks post-SBRT. Noted treatment: 15 Gy SBRT to primary tumor, nephrectomy 4 weeks later. Sequencing was performed on blood, taken from a patient whose treatment included radiotherapy and nephrectomy. These receptors came from a woman in her forties or fifties with renal cell carcinoma.

Here the CDR3 reads CASSLWSGNNYGYTF. CDR3 bases: TGTGCCAGCAGCTTATGGTCAGGGAATAACTATGGCTACACCTTC. V usage is TRBV7-2 and J usage is TRBJ1-2; D may be TRBD1 (5 bases). CDR1 is SGHTA, CDR2 FQGNSA, per germline. The germline V and J ends were trimmed by 2 bases and 1 base, with 11 bases remaining between them. The CDR3 sequence is 15 residues long.

J is TRBJ1-5 and V is TRBV5-1; 8 bases match TRBD1. CDR3 length: 16 amino acids. J lost 6 bases, V lost 0 bases, and 8 bases had no gene match. Germline CDR1 is SGHRS and CDR2 is YFSETQ. This CDR3 is CASSLARTGLIQPQHF. As DNA, the CDR3 is TGCGCCAGCAGCTTGGCCCGGACAGGGTTGATTCAGCCCCAGCATTTT.

About this clone itself: Other DNA variants within this sample encode the same CDR3. The V call is TRBV4-2, the J call TRBJ2-3; no clear D gene. CDR3 length: 15 amino acids. CDR1 is LGHNA and CDR2 is YNFKEQ in the germline V gene. The V and J ends lost 0 bases and 1 base respectively, with 8 bases between them. The CDR3: CASSQDPGGTDTQYF. CDR3 DNA sequence: TGTGCCAGCAGCCAAGATCCAGGCGGCACAGATACGCAGTATTTT.

The J gene is TRBJ1-2, the V gene TRBV13; D is undetermined. Looked up from germline, CDR1 is PRHDT and CDR2 is FYEKMQ (reference sequence). CDR3 size: 12 residues. Trimming removed 0 bases from V and 4 bases from J, with 3 bases in between. The CDR3 DNA follows: TGTGCCAGCAGCTTAGGTCTCTATGGCTACACCTTC. Amino acids: CASSLGLYGYTF.

The V call is TRBV9, the J call TRBJ1-2, with no clear D. CDR1 is SGDLS, CDR2 YYNGEE, per germline. The CDR3 covers 14 residues. Trimming cost V 0 bases and J 4 bases, with 10 bases left between them. In nucleotides, the CDR3 is TGTGCCAGCAGCGTAGATATAGGCCGCTATGGCTACACCTTC. Translated: CASSVDIGRYGYTF.

The V and J genes are TRBV6-6 and TRBJ2-2; D is ambiguous. CDR3 length equals 11 residues. V shed 5 bases and J shed 6 bases, with 4 bases lying between them. CDR1 MNHNY and CDR2 SVGAGI come from the germline V gene (reference sequence). CDR3 nucleotide sequence: TGTGCCAGCAGTGCCCCCGGGGAGCTGTTTTTT. Translated: CASSAPGELFF.

This sequence joins TRBV15 and TRBJ1-1; D may be TRBD1 (5 bases). V was clipped by 6 bases and J by 4 bases, with 18 bases between them. The germline V gene encodes CDR1 LNHNV and CDR2 YYDKDF (reference sequence). The CDR3 is made up of 15 amino acids. Written as DNA, the CDR3 is TGTGCCACCAGAGCAAGAAGCGGGGCGGTCACTGAAGCTTTCTTT. Translated, it gives CATRARSGAVTEAFF.

V and J are TRBV5-1 and TRBJ2-1; unclear D gene. The CDR3 contains 12 residues. V was clipped by 5 bases and J by 4 bases, with 7 bases between them. The germline V gene has CDR1 SGHRS and CDR2 YFSETQ. The CDR3 DNA follows: TGCGCCAGCAGGAAAGGGTACAATGAGCAGTTCTTC. Translation gives CASRKGYNEQFF.

The chain joins TRBV5-5 to TRBJ2-7; TRBD1 aligns across 8 bases. The germline CDR1 and CDR2 sequences are SGHKS and YYEKEE (reference sequence). This CDR3 spans 17 amino acids. V gave up 0 bases and J gave up 7 bases; unmatched junction bases: 15. The CDR3 spells CASSLVPQGAAGGEQYF. The CDR3 DNA follows: TGTGCCAGCAGCTTGGTACCCCAGGGGGCGGCTGGTGGGGAGCAGTACTTC.

In its sample, this clone was seen once. The chain links TRBV5-1 to TRBJ1-4, with D maybe TRBD1 (5 bases). The CDR3 sequence is 14 residues long. Trimming shortened V by 6 bases and J by 4 bases, and 13 bases separated the two germline ends. Germline values: CDR1 SGHRS, CDR2 YFSETQ. CDR3: CASTKTANNEKLFF. CDR3 in DNA: TGCGCCAGCACCAAGACAGCCAATAATGAAAAACTGTTTTTT.

This clone has a single count. The chain carries TRBV29-1 and TRBJ1-1; tentative D call: TRBD1 (5 bases). Trimming took off 4 bases at V and 9 bases at J, with 18 bases between the two ends. Germline values: CDR1 SQVTM, CDR2 ANQGSEA. The CDR3 loop spans 13 amino acids. This CDR3 is CSVGGDEGFKAFF. The CDR3 DNA sequence: TGCAGCGTTGGAGGGGATGAGGGTTTTAAAGCTTTCTTT.

This chain uses TRBV7-2 with TRBJ1-5; D is undetermined. The germline gives CDR1 SGHTA, CDR2 FQGNSA. Trimming stripped 1 base from V and 1 base from J, with 8 bases between. There are 15 residues in the CDR3. The CDR3 DNA reads TGTGCCAGCAGCTTAGACGGTGGGAGCAATCAGCCCCAGCATTTT. Translation gives CASSLDGGSNQPQHF.

This chain links TRBV7-9 with TRBJ1-1, with TRBD1 matching over 7 bases. V shed 5 bases, J shed 0 bases, and the junction held 6 bases outside the gene matches. There are 15 residues in the CDR3. Germline V gives CDR1 SEHNR, CDR2 FQNEAQ (reference sequence). CDR3 region: CASSKPGQLNTEAFF. Written as DNA, the CDR3 is TGTGCCAGCAGCAAACCGGGACAGCTGAACACTGAAGCTTTCTTT.

The chain is built from TRBV5-4 and TRBJ1-2; D not certain. The CDR3 has 14 amino acids. V dropped 4 bases and J dropped 3 bases, with 13 bases sitting between them. Per the germline V gene, CDR1 is SGHNT and CDR2 is YYREEE (reference sequence). The CDR3 sequence: CASSGAWGDYGYTF. The CDR3 nucleotides are TGTGCCAGCAGCGGAGCCTGGGGAGACTATGGCTACACCTTC.

The chain combines TRBV19 with TRBJ1-1; D may be TRBD1 (6 bases). The germline CDR1 and CDR2 sequences are LNHDA and SQIVND (reference sequence). The CDR3 sequence is 14 residues long. The V end was cut by 1 base, the J end by 11 bases, with 17 bases between. CDR3 nucleotide sequence: TGTGCCAGTAGTATAGGGGGGGGCATCCCGGACGCTTTCTTT. Its translation is CASSIGGGIPDAFF.

The chain carries TRBV5-8 and TRBJ2-7; tentatively, D is TRBD1 (5 bases). Trimming removed 5 bases at V and 3 bases at J, with 15 bases between. The CDR3 contains 14 residues. Germline assignment: CDR1 SGHTS and CDR2 YDEGEE. CDR3 bases: TGTGCCAGCAGGCCGCAGGGAAACTTCTACGAGCAGTACTTC. Its translation: CASRPQGNFYEQYF.

This chain links TRBV18 with TRBJ1-1; the D is unclear. This CDR3 has 13 amino acids. Trimming stripped 1 base from V and 1 base from J, with 4 bases between. Germline V gives CDR1 KGHSH, CDR2 LQKENI. CDR3 nucleotides: TGTGCCAGCTCACCACTGGAGAACACTGAAGCTTTCTTT. Protein: CASSPLENTEAFF.

The chain carries TRBV10-1 and TRBJ1-1; 10 nucleotides match TRBD1. This CDR3 region has 13 residues. Trimming removed 8 bases from V and 4 bases from J; junction bases left unmatched: 4. Germline V gene data show CDR1 as WNHNN and CDR2 as SYGVQD (reference sequence). CDR3 in DNA: TGCGCCAGCTCGGGACAGGGGATCACTGAAGCTTTCTTT. This codes for CASSGQGITEAFF.

The genes are TRBV13 and TRBJ1-2; D might be TRBD1 (6 bases). This CDR3 has 14 amino acids. Germline CDR1 reads PRHDT; CDR2 reads FYEKMQ (reference sequence). V lost 0 bases, J lost 3 bases, and 8 bases lay in between. CDR3 protein: CASSLGDSYYGYTF. CDR3 bases: TGTGCCAGCAGCTTAGGGGACAGTTACTATGGCTACACCTTC.

J is TRBJ1-1 and V is TRBV6-1; 7 bases are a match to TRBD1. Germline-derived CDR1 and CDR2 are MNHNS and SASEGT. J was trimmed by 1 base and V by 4 bases; bases with no gene match: 6. CDR3 length: 15 amino acids. CDR3 nucleotide sequence: TGTGCCAGCAGTGCCTCGGCAGGGGGGAACACTGAAGCTTTCTTT. Protein: CASSASAGGNTEAFF.